A single sample is the source of the 23 T cell receptor beta chains below, sequenced in a study of blood T cells in healthy people across ages. Alongside a J-beta primer mix, a sample-barcoded 5' primer served in a second PCR lasting about 7 to 12 cycles. A single record per CDR3 protein comes from TCRdb applying MiXCR to the 5' RACE reads. The table lists some 790,000 distinct CDR3 sequences, around 30% of them singletons. Sequences were obtained from blood. The receptors were gathered from a woman older than 75 in good health.

This clonotype was recorded at least ten times. The rearrangement uses TRBV5-8 and TRBJ1-2; the D is unclear. The CDR3 loop spans 12 amino acids. V lost 5 bases, J lost 4 bases, and 9 bases lay in between. The V gene's germline CDR1 is SGHTS and CDR2 YDEGEE. This CDR3 reads CASSRAIYGYTF. The CDR3 region has the DNA TGTGCCAGCAGTCGGGCCATCTATGGCTACACCTTC.

The table lists this clonotype with a few counts. The chain recombines TRBV11-3 with TRBJ1-2, with 12 bases aligning to TRBD1. CDR1 SGHNT and CDR2 YENEEA come from the germline V gene. V shed 6 bases and J 4 bases; nucleotides not matched to a gene: 6. CDR3 size: 15 residues. The CDR3 loop is CASREGTGGGYGYTF. The CDR3 DNA reads TGTGCCAGCAGGGAAGGGACAGGGGGCGGCTATGGCTACACCTTC.

V gene TRBV12-3 or TRBV12-4 combines with J gene TRBJ1-1, with D possibly being TRBD1 (6 bases). V was trimmed by 1 base and J by 1 base, leaving 10 bases between them. The CDR3 loop spans 15 amino acids. CDR3: CASSLEQGRNTEAFF. The CDR3 DNA is TGTGCCAGCAGTTTAGAACAGGGCCGGAACACTGAAGCTTTCTTT.

The chain carries TRBV5-4 and TRBJ1-2; unclear D gene. CDR3 length: 15 amino acids. V shed 0 bases and J shed 8 bases, with 17 bases lying between them. Germline V gene sequence: CDR1 SGHNT, CDR2 YYREEE (reference sequence). The CDR3 bases are TGTGCCAGCAGCTTGGATGAGGGAGTAGGTCTAGGCTACACCTTC. Translating gives CASSLDEGVGLGYTF.

Remarks on this clonotype: This may stem from a read error, because a much larger clone lies one nucleotide away. V gene TRBV11-2 combines with J gene TRBJ2-5; maybe TRBD2 (6 bases). The CDR3 has 16 residues. CDR1 and CDR2 (germline): SGHAT, FQNNGV. V was trimmed by 2 bases and J by 4 bases, leaving 17 bases between them. CDR3 in amino acids: CASSLLGSGGGETQYF. CDR3 sequence (DNA): TGTGCCAGCAGCTTATTGGGTTCTGGGGGAGGAGAGACCCAGTACTTC.

This clonotype has at least ten counts. The rearrangement links TRBV7-8 to TRBJ2-3; D remains ambiguous. Trimming took off 5 bases at V and 6 bases at J, with 9 bases between the two ends. Germline assignment: CDR1 SGHVS and CDR2 FQNEAQ. The CDR3 has 12 amino acids. The chain's CDR3 is CASSDGWDTQYF. CDR3 DNA sequence: TGTGCCAGCAGCGACGGTTGGGATACGCAGTATTTT.

Many counts were recorded for this clonotype. This chain joins TRBV10-3 and TRBJ2-3; 7 nucleotides match TRBD2. Unmatched junction bases numbered 11, after V lost 2 bases and J lost 0 bases. Germline V lookup: CDR1 ENHRY, CDR2 SYGVKD. The length of the CDR3 is 18 residues. The CDR3 DNA reads TGTGCCATCAGTGAGAAAGCGGGGTTGATTTCTAGCACAGATACGCAGTATTTT. This encodes CAISEKAGLISSTDTQYF.

This clonotype has ten or more counts. V usage is TRBV7-9 and J usage is TRBJ2-7, with TRBD1 matching over 7 bases. V was pared by 1 base and J by 2 bases, with 2 bases of the junction left unmatched. This CDR3 contains 14 residues. The germline V gene has CDR1 SEHNR and CDR2 FQNEAQ (reference sequence). Written as DNA, the CDR3 is TGTGCCAGCAGCTTAGGGGGACAGACCTACGAGCAGTACTTC. Translation: CASSLGGQTYEQYF.

Remarks on this clonotype: It may be a read error: a sequence one base away is much more abundant. The rearrangement links TRBV7-2 to TRBJ1-2; TRBD1 agrees at 9 bases. Germline-derived CDR1 and CDR2 are SGHTA and FQGNSA. The CDR3 length is 16 residues. The trim removed 5 bases at V and 6 bases at J, leaving 13 bases unmatched. The CDR3 protein is CASSPGGTGSYHGYTF. Here the CDR3 DNA reads TGTGCCAGCAGCCCGGGGGGGACAGGGTCTTACCATGGCTACACCTTC.

This clonotype was counted ten times or more. J is TRBJ2-1 and V is TRBV7-8; TRBD2 matches 10 bases. CDR1 is SGHVS and CDR2 is FQNEAQ in the germline V gene. J gave up 4 bases and V 5 bases, and 5 bases lay outside the gene matches. The CDR3 is made up of 15 amino acids. Here the CDR3 reads CASSSRTSGYNEQFF. CDR3 nucleotide sequence: TGTGCCAGCAGCAGCAGGACTAGCGGTTACAATGAGCAGTTCTTC.

As concerns this clonotype: As the CDR3 is not closed by the conserved phenylalanine or tryptophan, this likely results from a read error. The V gene is TRBV7-9, the J gene TRBJ2-2, with D tentatively TRBD2 (6 bases). The CDR3 is 15 amino acids. Germline-derived CDR1 and CDR2 are SEHNR and FQNEAQ (reference sequence). The germline V and J ends were trimmed by 1 base and 6 bases, with 12 bases remaining between them. The CDR3 DNA reads as TGTGCCAGCAGCTTAGTCCGAGCGGGTCCCGGGGAGCTGTTTGTT. This codes for CASSLVRAGPGELFV.

The rearrangement links TRBV5-4 to TRBJ1-4, with 7 bases identical to TRBD1. The CDR3 length is 15 residues. With 7 bases clipped from V and 5 bases from J, the junction kept 11 bases outside the gene matches. Germline V gene lookup returns CDR1 SGHNT and CDR2 YYREEE (reference sequence). This CDR3 is CASRTGGTDNEKLFF. CDR3 nucleotide sequence: TGTGCCAGCCGGACCGGGGGGACAGACAATGAAAAACTGTTTTTT.

On this clonotype: A read error may account for a junction end that differs from germline. V usage is TRBV12-3 or TRBV12-4 and J usage is TRBJ2-3; D is unresolved. The CDR3 loop spans 15 amino acids. CDR3 nucleotides: TGTGCCAGCAGGAGCCCGGAACTTTACACAGATGCGCAGTATTTT. This gives the protein CASRSPELYTDAQYF.

This clonotype has at least ten counts. Here the CDR3 reads CASNAGYEQYF. Here the CDR3 DNA reads TGTGCCAGCAACGCGGGCTACGAGCAGTACTTC. J is TRBJ2-7 and V is TRBV6-2 or TRBV6-3; D might be TRBD2 (5 bases). The CDR3 is 11 amino acids. V was shortened by 7 bases and J by 3 bases, with 7 bases between the two germline ends. Germline V CDR1 and CDR2: MNHEY, SVGEGT.

The rearrangement joins TRBV20-1 to TRBJ2-4; 9 nucleotides line up with TRBD2. Germline CDR1 reads DFQATT; CDR2 reads SNEGSKA (reference sequence). The CDR3 consists of 17 residues. V shed 3 bases and J 4 bases; nucleotides not matched to a gene: 13. The CDR3 is CSASVWERGAPKNIQYF. CDR3 sequence (DNA): TGCAGTGCTAGTGTCTGGGAGCGGGGGGCCCCGAAAAACATTCAGTACTTC.

This clonotype was picked up many times. The gene calls are TRBV7-6 and TRBJ1-4; D is unclear. Deletions cut 1 base from V and 0 bases from J, with 6 bases between. The length of the CDR3 is 15 residues. Per germline, CDR1 SGHVS and CDR2 FNYEAQ. This chain's CDR3 is CASSLDEATNEKLFF. CDR3 in DNA: TGTGCCAGCAGCTTAGATGAGGCAACTAATGAAAAACTGTTTTTT. Together with reference TRBV7-6 and TRBJ1-4, the CDR3 gives the full variable domain: GAGVSQSPRYKVTKRGQDVALRCDPISGHVSLYWYRQALGQGPEFLTYFNYEAQQDKSGLPNDRFSAERPEGSISTLTIQRTEQRDSAMYRCASSLDEATNEKLFFGSGTQLSVL.

The rearrangement uses TRBV6-6 and TRBJ1-4; 7 bases are a match to TRBD1. Germline V gives CDR1 MNHNY, CDR2 SVGAGI (reference sequence). V gave up 6 bases and J gave up 5 bases; unmatched junction bases: 9. The CDR3 spans 15 residues. The chain's CDR3 is CASSPPGQQNEKLFF. DNA for the CDR3: TGTGCCAGCAGCCCACCGGGACAGCAAAATGAAAAACTGTTTTTT.

In its sample, this clonotype was seen a few times. The genes are TRBV20-1 and TRBJ2-7, with 11 bases that match TRBD2. The V segment lost 2 bases and the J segment 1 base; nucleotides outside the gene matches: 4. The CDR3 consists of 15 residues. Germline-derived CDR1 and CDR2 are DFQATT and SNEGSKA (reference sequence). The CDR3 loop is CSARPSGRNSYEQYF. The DNA for the CDR3 is TGCAGTGCTAGACCTAGCGGGAGGAATTCCTACGAGCAGTACTTC.

Concerning this clonotype itself: This may come from a read error, since a much larger clone is one base off. The chain couples TRBV5-5 to TRBJ1-2, with D tentatively TRBD1 (5 bases). CDR1 and CDR2 (germline): SGHKS, YYEKEE (reference sequence). The length of the CDR3 is 15 residues. Here the CDR3 reads CASSRDVSGNYGNTF. CDR3 coding DNA: TGTGCCAGCAGCCGGGACGTTTCAGGGAACTATGGCAACACCTTC.

This clonotype was counted at least ten times. A much larger clone lies a single base off, so this may be a read error. The CDR3: CASSQGGQGTYEQYF. As DNA, the CDR3 is TGTGCCAGCAGCCAAGGCGGACAGGGGACGTACGAGCAGTACTTC. V gene TRBV3-1 combines with J gene TRBJ2-7; 9 positions agree with TRBD1. CDR3 size: 15 residues. Germline assignment: CDR1 LGHDT and CDR2 YNNKEL (reference sequence). The trim removed 1 base at V and 4 bases at J, leaving 5 bases unmatched.

This clonotype has just a few counts. This rearrangement joins TRBV14 to TRBJ2-1; D unclear. Deletions cut 0 bases from V and 0 bases from J, with 18 bases between. CDR1 is SGHDN and CDR2 is FVKESK in the germline V gene. This CDR3 has 19 residues. As DNA, the CDR3 is TGTGCCAGCAGCCAAGAAACCTCCAACAGACGAAGCTCCTACAATGAGCAGTTCTTC. Its translation: CASSQETSNRRSSYNEQFF.

This clonotype was seen a handful of times. This could be a read error, since a much larger clone is one nucleotide away. The CDR3 DNA is TGTACCAGCAGCCTCGGGCGAAGGGGCAGGTATCTTTCAGATACGCAGTATTTT. It is translated as CTSSLGRRGRYLSDTQYF. This chain links TRBV7-2 with TRBJ2-3; the D gene is possibly TRBD1 (5 bases). The CDR3 is made up of 18 amino acids. V lost 5 bases and J 4 bases, leaving 25 bases between the germline ends. The germline CDR1 and CDR2 sequences are SGHTA and FQGNSA. Filled out from reference TRBV7-2 and TRBJ2-3, the complete variable domain reads GAGVSQSPSNKVTEKGKDVELRCDPISGHTALYWYRQSLGQGLEFLIYFQGNSAPDKSGLPSDRFSAERTGGSVSTLTIQRTQQEDSAVYLCTSSLGRRGRYLSDTQYFGPGTRLTVL.

This clonotype was found a few times. A much larger clone lies a single base off, so this may be a read error. CDR3 sequence reads: CASRSPGLYTDAQYF. CDR3 DNA sequence: TGTGCCAGCAGGAGCCCGGGACTTTACACAGATGCGCAGTATTTT. V and J are TRBV12-3 or TRBV12-4 and TRBJ2-3; D is possibly TRBD2 (6 bases). The CDR3 contains 15 residues.